The present TCR beta chain was sequenced within a study of T cells of healthy individuals. Using its own MiXCR run on the 5' RACE reads, TCRdb lists one record per CDR3 protein. The sample consists of approximately 52,000 distinct CDR3 sequences, roughly 14% of them appearing once. The CDR3 covers 13 residues. The germline CDR1 and CDR2 sequences are DFQATT and SNEGSKA (reference sequence). Trimming took 5 bases from V and 3 from J, leaving 14 bases between them. V is TRBV20-1 and J is TRBJ2-7; maybe TRBD1 (6 bases). The TCR was taken from a human donor in good health. The CDR3 nucleotides read TGCAGTGCTGGATCGGGACACCGCTACGAGCAGTACTTC. This translates into CSAGSGHRYEQYF.